A single sample is the source of the 6 T cell receptor beta chains below, sequenced in a study of beta chain features in type 1 diabetes (dated by TCRdb to the late 2010s). Libraries were prepared through the immunoSEQ multiplex PCR assay. The entire amount of isolated RNA was reverse transcribed using the High Capacity cDNA Reverse Transcription Kit, so the sequenced TCRB transcripts were expressed ones. TCRdb took over this immuneACCESS table, retaining in-frame rearrangements with V and J assigned. Such tables are incomplete; in checked studies, under half of the missing clones stem from an unresolved V gene, and the remainder is unexplained. The sample records under 500,000 clones, approximately 28% of which are singletons. The ten largest account for 0.05% to 0.065% of the sample. Specimen: naive CD4+ T cells from blood. This specimen's cell subset or site label, per the study, means: true naive CD4+ T cells. These receptors all come from a man aged 18 to 35 in good health.

In this sample, this clone turned up a few times. The chain uses TRBV30 and TRBJ2-3, with TRBD2 identical over 9 bases. The CDR3 runs to 19 residues. Germline V gene lookup returns CDR1 GTSNPN and CDR2 SVGIG (reference sequence). V was clipped by 0 bases and J by 1 base; unmatched bases: 14. The CDR3 loop reads CAWSVLGGRALQRTDTQYF. CDR3 in DNA: TGTGCCTGGAGTGTACTTGGCGGGAGGGCCCTTCAGCGCACAGATACGCAGTATTTT.

The chain carries TRBV10-3 and TRBJ2-7; no firm D call. CDR1 ENHRY and CDR2 SYGVKD come from the germline V gene. The CDR3 is 13 amino acids. V lost 1 base to trimming and J lost 6 bases, with 10 bases between them. The CDR3 sequence is CAISEYWGGEQYF. The CDR3 DNA reads TGTGCCATCAGTGAGTATTGGGGTGGCGAGCAGTACTTC.

This clone was seen a few times. The gene calls are TRBV20-1 and TRBJ2-1; D unresolved. Between the trimmed V and J ends, which lost 3 bases and 9 bases, there was a span of 6 bases. The CDR3 is 10 amino acids. Germline CDR1 DFQATT, CDR2 SNEGSKA (reference sequence). CDR3 DNA: TGCAGTGCTAGGAGCCTTGAGCAGTTCTTC. Its translation: CSARSLEQFF.

This clone was seen more than once but under ten times. The J gene is TRBJ2-5, the V gene TRBV7-7; 9 nucleotides align to TRBD2. Looked up from germline, CDR1 is SSHAT and CDR2 is FNYEAQ (reference sequence). With 4 bases clipped from V and 5 bases from J, the junction kept 5 bases outside the gene matches. This CDR3 comprises 14 residues. The CDR3 sequence is CASSYSGSGETQYF. CDR3 nucleotide sequence: TGTGCCAGCAGCTATAGCGGGAGTGGGGAGACCCAGTACTTC. Combining the CDR3 with reference TRBV7-7 and TRBJ2-5 gives the whole variable domain GAGVSQSPRYKVTKRGQDVTLRCDPISSHATLYWYQQALGQGPEFLTYFNYEAQPDKSGLPSDRFSAERPEGSISTLTIQRTEQRDSAMYRCASSYSGSGETQYFGPGTRLLVL.

This clone was counted between two and nine times. This chain connects TRBV15 to TRBJ2-4; possibly TRBD1 for D (5 bases). Deletions cut 5 bases from V and 6 bases from J, with 11 bases between. The CDR3 covers 13 residues. Germline V gene lookup returns CDR1 LNHNV and CDR2 YYDKDF (reference sequence). In DNA, the CDR3 is TGTGCCACCAGCGACCAGGGAAGAAACATTCAGTACTTC. Protein: CATSDQGRNIQYF.

This clone was detected only a few times. Other DNA sequences from this sample encode an identical CDR3 as well. The chain employs TRBV7-2 and TRBJ2-7; D is perhaps TRBD2 (6 bases). V lost 5 bases and J lost 7, with 15 bases in between. This CDR3 region has 13 residues. Germline V CDR1 and CDR2: SGHTA, FQGNSA. The CDR3 sequence is CASSLLAGYEQYF. CDR3 DNA: TGTGCCAGCAGCCTGCTCGCGGGATATGAGCAGTACTTC.